This is a list of T cell receptor beta chains from one sample in a study of radiation and T cells in renal cell carcinoma. Assay used: immunoSEQ multiplex PCR; TCRdb lists only in-frame clones, some missing. The table has 10,000 to 15,000 clones, around a third seen once; the top ten hold roughly 15%. Material: tumor tissue, obtained from a patient whose treatment included radiotherapy and nephrectomy. The receptors stem from a man in his 60s with renal cell carcinoma. The conserved cysteine and the conserved F or W are not part of the CDR3 here. The order of the fields is V gene, J gene, CDR3 length, CDR3 protein.

v_call: TRBV20-1
j_call: TRBJ1-2
cdr3_length: 8
cdr3_aa: SATNYGYT

v_call: TRBV2
j_call: TRBJ1-5
cdr3_length: 13
cdr3_aa: ASREGSYSNQPQH

v_call: TRBV5-1
j_call: TRBJ1-2
cdr3_length: 19
cdr3_aa: ASSPLGSTGTGLIRDYGYT

v_call: TRBV10-3
j_call: TRBJ1-2
cdr3_length: 10
cdr3_aa: AISESWGGYT

v_call: TRBV1
j_call: TRBJ2-3
cdr3_length: 11
cdr3_aa: TSSQVSVGAQY

v_call: TRBV14
j_call: TRBJ2-5
cdr3_length: 14
cdr3_aa: ASSPLGGQGRETQY

v_call: TRBV5-1
j_call: TRBJ1-2
cdr3_length: 13
cdr3_aa: ASSLVAQGAEGYT

v_call: TRBV6-5
j_call: TRBJ1-1
cdr3_length: 14
cdr3_aa: ASSSYSGQANTEAF

v_call: TRBV30
j_call: TRBJ2-1
cdr3_length: 15
cdr3_aa: AWSGGATGLAGNEQF

v_call: TRBV18
j_call: TRBJ2-5
cdr3_length: 15
cdr3_aa: ASSPLTINDWQETQY

v_call: TRBV30
j_call: TRBJ1-2
cdr3_length: 13
cdr3_aa: AWAGTGAFNYGYT

v_call: TRBV28
j_call: TRBJ1-5
cdr3_length: 13
cdr3_aa: ASSLLDRDNQPQH

v_call: TRBV7-2
j_call: TRBJ1-1
cdr3_length: 10
cdr3_aa: ASSVGTGEAF

v_call: TRBV19
j_call: TRBJ1-5
cdr3_length: 15
cdr3_aa: ASSITRQGYSNQPQH

v_call: TRBV14
j_call: TRBJ2-5
cdr3_length: 14
cdr3_aa: ASSPLDGPGLGGQY

v_call: TRBV29-1
j_call: TRBJ1-2
cdr3_length: 15
cdr3_aa: SVEDSGRSAGLWGRT

v_call: TRBV9
j_call: TRBJ2-1
cdr3_length: 10
cdr3_aa: ASSPGGDEQF

v_call: TRBV10-2
j_call: TRBJ2-1
cdr3_length: 14
cdr3_aa: ASSESDSKIPNEQF

v_call: TRBV10-1
j_call: TRBJ1-5
cdr3_length: 11
cdr3_aa: ASSEWGGQPQH

v_call: TRBV29-1
j_call: TRBJ2-7
cdr3_length: 10
cdr3_aa: SVMTGGYEQY

v_call: TRBV11-3
j_call: TRBJ2-1
cdr3_length: 10
cdr3_aa: ASSAERGEQF

v_call: TRBV15
j_call: TRBJ1-1
cdr3_length: 11
cdr3_aa: ATSRNQRTEAF

v_call: TRBV11-2
j_call: TRBJ1-1
cdr3_length: 11
cdr3_aa: ASSLTAGTEAF

v_call: TRBV30
j_call: TRBJ1-2
cdr3_length: 9
cdr3_aa: AWSLGYGYT

v_call: TRBV18
j_call: TRBJ1-2
cdr3_length: 12
cdr3_aa: ASSPQGVDYGYT

v_call: TRBV7-3
j_call: TRBJ1-2
cdr3_length: 11
cdr3_aa: ASSQWGNYGYT

v_call: TRBV10-2
j_call: TRBJ1-2
cdr3_length: 9
cdr3_aa: ASLGSGGYT

v_call: TRBV9
j_call: TRBJ2-7
cdr3_length: 12
cdr3_aa: ASSLPGLAYEQY

v_call: TRBV14
j_call: TRBJ2-1
cdr3_length: 14
cdr3_aa: ASSQMGQSGYNEQF

v_call: TRBV2
j_call: TRBJ1-1
cdr3_length: 7
cdr3_aa: ARSTEAF

v_call: TRBV10-3
j_call: TRBJ1-2
cdr3_length: 13
cdr3_aa: AISEGTGLNYGYT

v_call: TRBV7-8
j_call: TRBJ1-5
cdr3_length: 13
cdr3_aa: ASSLAGVGGQPQH

v_call: TRBV9
j_call: TRBJ2-1
cdr3_length: 16
cdr3_aa: ASSASLRPSGIYNEQF

v_call: TRBV27
j_call: TRBJ2-5
cdr3_length: 12
cdr3_aa: ASSLGLVGETQY

v_call: TRBV9
j_call: TRBJ1-1
cdr3_length: 12
cdr3_aa: ASSVGGFNTEAF

v_call: TRBV27
j_call: TRBJ1-2
cdr3_length: 12
cdr3_aa: ASTPGAGNYGYT

v_call: TRBV30
j_call: TRBJ1-2
cdr3_length: 13
cdr3_aa: AWSDPHGTDYGYT

v_call: TRBV5-6
j_call: TRBJ1-3
cdr3_length: 13
cdr3_aa: ASSLGGGSGNTIY

v_call: TRBV7-8
j_call: TRBJ1-2
cdr3_length: 14
cdr3_aa: ASSLRPGQGGSGYT

v_call: TRBV5-1
j_call: TRBJ2-6
cdr3_length: 12
cdr3_aa: ASREGVWANVLT

v_call: TRBV6-1
j_call: TRBJ1-5
cdr3_length: 14
cdr3_aa: ASSEYSGYSNQPQH

v_call: TRBV6-5
j_call: TRBJ2-1
cdr3_length: 11
cdr3_aa: ASSYSTSGALF

v_call: TRBV9
j_call: TRBJ2-5
cdr3_length: 11
cdr3_aa: ASSVDGTQTQY

v_call: TRBV4-1
j_call: TRBJ1-1
cdr3_length: 11
cdr3_aa: ASSQETHREAF

v_call: TRBV5-5
j_call: TRBJ2-3
cdr3_length: 15
cdr3_aa: ASRPQGFSWGGDTQY

v_call: TRBV30
j_call: TRBJ1-1
cdr3_length: 13
cdr3_aa: AWSVLSLRFTEAF

v_call: TRBV10-3
j_call: TRBJ1-1
cdr3_length: 11
cdr3_aa: AIRTYTDTEAF

v_call: TRBV2
j_call: TRBJ2-7
cdr3_length: 11
cdr3_aa: ASSVLPSYEQY

v_call: TRBV30
j_call: TRBJ1-4
cdr3_length: 12
cdr3_aa: AWSVRGVEEKLF

v_call: TRBV6-1
j_call: TRBJ1-1
cdr3_length: 10
cdr3_aa: ALRAGNTEAF

v_call: TRBV4-2
j_call: TRBJ2-5
cdr3_length: 13
cdr3_aa: ASSQAAGEAETQY

v_call: TRBV7-9
j_call: TRBJ1-2
cdr3_length: 13
cdr3_aa: ASSENHRADYGYT

v_call: TRBV5-6
j_call: TRBJ2-3
cdr3_length: 11
cdr3_aa: ASSLQSTDTQY

v_call: TRBV7-9
j_call: TRBJ1-2
cdr3_length: 12
cdr3_aa: ASSPRDRQYGYT

v_call: TRBV14
j_call: TRBJ2-5
cdr3_length: 13
cdr3_aa: ASSQVEGYGETQY

v_call: TRBV10-3
j_call: TRBJ1-2
cdr3_length: 11
cdr3_aa: AITKDTEGGYT